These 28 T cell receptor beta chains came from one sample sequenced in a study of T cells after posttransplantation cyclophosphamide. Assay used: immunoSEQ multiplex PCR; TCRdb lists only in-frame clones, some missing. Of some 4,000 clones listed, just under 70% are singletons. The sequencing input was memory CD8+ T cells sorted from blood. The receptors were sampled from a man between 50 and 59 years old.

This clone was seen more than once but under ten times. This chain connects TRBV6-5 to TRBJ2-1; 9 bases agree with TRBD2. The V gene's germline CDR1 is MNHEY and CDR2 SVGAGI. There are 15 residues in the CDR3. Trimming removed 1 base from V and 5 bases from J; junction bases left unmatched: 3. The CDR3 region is CASSYYLAGDNEQFF. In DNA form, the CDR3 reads TGTGCCAGCAGTTACTATTTAGCGGGAGACAATGAGCAGTTCTTC.

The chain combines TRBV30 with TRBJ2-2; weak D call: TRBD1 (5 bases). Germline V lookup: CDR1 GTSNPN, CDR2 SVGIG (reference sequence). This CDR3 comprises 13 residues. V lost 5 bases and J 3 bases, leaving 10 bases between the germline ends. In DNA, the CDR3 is TGTGCCTGGGGGGCCTCCTACACCGGGGAGCTGTTTTTT. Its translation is CAWGASYTGELFF.

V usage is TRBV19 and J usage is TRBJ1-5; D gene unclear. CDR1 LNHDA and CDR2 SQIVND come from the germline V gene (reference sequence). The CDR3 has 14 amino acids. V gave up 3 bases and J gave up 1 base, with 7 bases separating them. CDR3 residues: CASSIFGSNQPQHF. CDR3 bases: TGTGCCAGTAGTATCTTCGGGAGCAATCAGCCCCAGCATTTT.

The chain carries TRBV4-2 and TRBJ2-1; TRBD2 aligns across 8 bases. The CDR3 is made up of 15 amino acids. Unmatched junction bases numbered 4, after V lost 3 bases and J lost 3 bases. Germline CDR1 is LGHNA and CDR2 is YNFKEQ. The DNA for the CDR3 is TGTGCCAGCAGCCAGAATAGCGGGGACTACAATGAGCAGTTCTTC. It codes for CASSQNSGDYNEQFF.

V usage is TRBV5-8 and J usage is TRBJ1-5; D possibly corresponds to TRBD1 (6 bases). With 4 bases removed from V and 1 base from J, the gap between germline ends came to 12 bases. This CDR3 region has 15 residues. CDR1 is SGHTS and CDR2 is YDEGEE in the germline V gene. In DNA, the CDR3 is TGTGCCAGCAGCCCTCACAGGGCCAGCAATCAGCCCCAGCATTTT. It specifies CASSPHRASNQPQHF.

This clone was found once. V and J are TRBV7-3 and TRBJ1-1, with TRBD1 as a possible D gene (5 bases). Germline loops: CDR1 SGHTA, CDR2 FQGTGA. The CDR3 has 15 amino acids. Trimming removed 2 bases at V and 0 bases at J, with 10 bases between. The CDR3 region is CASSLPTELNTEAFF. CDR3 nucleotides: TGTGCCAGCAGCTTACCGACAGAACTGAACACTGAAGCTTTCTTT.

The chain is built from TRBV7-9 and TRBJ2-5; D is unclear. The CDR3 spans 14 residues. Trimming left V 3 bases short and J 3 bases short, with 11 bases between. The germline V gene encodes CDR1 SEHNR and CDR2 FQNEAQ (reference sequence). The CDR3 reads CASSLTLGEETQYF. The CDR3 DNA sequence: TGTGCCAGCAGCTTGACTCTAGGCGAAGAGACCCAGTACTTC. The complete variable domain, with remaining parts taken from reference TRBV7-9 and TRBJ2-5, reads DTGVSQNPRHKITKRGQNVTFRCDPISEHNRLYWYRQTLGQGPEFLTYFQNEAQLEKSRLLSDRFSAERPKGSFSTLEIQRTEQGDSAMYLCASSLTLGEETQYFGPGTRLLVL.

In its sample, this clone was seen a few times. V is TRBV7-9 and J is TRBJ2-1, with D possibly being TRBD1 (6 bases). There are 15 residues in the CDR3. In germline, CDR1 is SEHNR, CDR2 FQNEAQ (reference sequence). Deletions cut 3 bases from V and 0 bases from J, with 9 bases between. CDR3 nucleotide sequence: TGTGCCAGCAGCTTCGACAGGAGCTCCTACAATGAGCAGTTCTTC. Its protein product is CASSFDRSSYNEQFF.

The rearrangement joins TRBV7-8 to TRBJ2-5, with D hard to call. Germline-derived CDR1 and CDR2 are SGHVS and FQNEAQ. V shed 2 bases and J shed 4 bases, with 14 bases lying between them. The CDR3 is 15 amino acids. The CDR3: CASSLYYKLAETQYF. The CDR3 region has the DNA TGTGCCAGCAGCTTATATTACAAATTGGCAGAGACCCAGTACTTC.

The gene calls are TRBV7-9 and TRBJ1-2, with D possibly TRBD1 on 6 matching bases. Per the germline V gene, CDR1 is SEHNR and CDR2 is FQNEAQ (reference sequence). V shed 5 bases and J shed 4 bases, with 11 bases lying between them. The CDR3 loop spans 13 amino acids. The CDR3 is CASSPDSFYGYTF. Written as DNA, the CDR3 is TGTGCCAGCAGCCCGGACAGTTTCTATGGCTACACCTTC. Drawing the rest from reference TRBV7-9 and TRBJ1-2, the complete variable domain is DTGVSQNPRHKITKRGQNVTFRCDPISEHNRLYWYRQTLGQGPEFLTYFQNEAQLEKSRLLSDRFSAERPKGSFSTLEIQRTEQGDSAMYLCASSPDSFYGYTFGSGTRLTVV.

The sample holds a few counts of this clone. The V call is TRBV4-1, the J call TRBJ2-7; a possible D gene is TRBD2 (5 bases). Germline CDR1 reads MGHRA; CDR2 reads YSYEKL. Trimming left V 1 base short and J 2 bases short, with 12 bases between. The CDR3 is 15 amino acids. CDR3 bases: TGCGCCAGCAGCCAAGGACCGGGATTCCCCTACGAGCAGTACTTC. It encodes CASSQGPGFPYEQYF.

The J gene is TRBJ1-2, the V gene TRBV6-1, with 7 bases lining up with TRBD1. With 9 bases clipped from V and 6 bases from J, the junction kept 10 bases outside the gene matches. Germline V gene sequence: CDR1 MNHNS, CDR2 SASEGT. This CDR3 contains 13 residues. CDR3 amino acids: CASYKGGANGYTF. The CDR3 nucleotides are TGTGCCAGTTACAAAGGGGGCGCGAATGGCTACACCTTC.

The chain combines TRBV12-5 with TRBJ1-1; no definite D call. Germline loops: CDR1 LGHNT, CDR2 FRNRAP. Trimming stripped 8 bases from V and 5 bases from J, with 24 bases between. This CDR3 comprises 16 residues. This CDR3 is CASSLVAYDRGTEAFF. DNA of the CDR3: TGTGCTAGTAGCTTGGTTGCCTACGACCGGGGAACTGAAGCTTTCTTT.

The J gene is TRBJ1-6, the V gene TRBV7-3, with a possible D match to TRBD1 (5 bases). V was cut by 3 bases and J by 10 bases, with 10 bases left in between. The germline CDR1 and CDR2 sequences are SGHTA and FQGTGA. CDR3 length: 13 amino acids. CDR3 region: CASSLQGFSPLHF. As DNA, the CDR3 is TGTGCCAGCAGCTTGCAGGGTTTCTCACCCCTCCACTTT.

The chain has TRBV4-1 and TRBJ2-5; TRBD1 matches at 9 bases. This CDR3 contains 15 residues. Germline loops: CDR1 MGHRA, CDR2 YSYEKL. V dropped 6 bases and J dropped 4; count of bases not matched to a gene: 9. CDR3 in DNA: TGCGCCAGCAGATCCGGGACAGGGACCCCAGAGACCCAGTACTTC. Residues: CASRSGTGTPETQYF.

CDR3 nucleotide sequence: TGTGCCAGCAGCCGCCTCAATATAGTGGAAGCTTTCTTT. This translates into CASSRLNIVEAFF. This chain connects TRBV14 to TRBJ1-1; D call uncertain. Deletions cut 4 bases from V and 8 bases from J, with 14 bases between. From germline, CDR1 is SGHDN and CDR2 FVKESK. The CDR3 totals 13 residues.

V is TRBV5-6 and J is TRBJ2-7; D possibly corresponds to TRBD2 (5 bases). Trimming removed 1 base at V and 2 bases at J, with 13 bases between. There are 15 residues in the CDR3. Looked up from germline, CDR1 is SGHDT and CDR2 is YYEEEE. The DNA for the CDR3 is TGTGCCAGCAGCTTGCTTCTAGCTTCCCCCTACGAGCAGTACTTC. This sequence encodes CASSLLLASPYEQYF.

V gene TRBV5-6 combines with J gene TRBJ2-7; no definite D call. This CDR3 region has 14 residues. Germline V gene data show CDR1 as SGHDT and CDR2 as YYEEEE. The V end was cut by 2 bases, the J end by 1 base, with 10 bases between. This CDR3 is CASSLALISYEQYF. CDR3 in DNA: TGTGCCAGCAGCTTAGCCCTAATTTCCTACGAGCAGTACTTC.

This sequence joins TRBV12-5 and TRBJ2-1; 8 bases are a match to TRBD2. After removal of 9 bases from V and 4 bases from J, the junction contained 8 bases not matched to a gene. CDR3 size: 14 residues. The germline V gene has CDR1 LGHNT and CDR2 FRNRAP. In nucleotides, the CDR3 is TGTGCTAGCTCCGCGGCGGGAGGATACAATGAGCAGTTCTTC. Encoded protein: CASSAAGGYNEQFF. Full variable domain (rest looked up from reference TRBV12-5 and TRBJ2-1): DARVTQTPRHKVTEMGQEVTMRCQPILGHNTVFWYRQTMMQGLELLAYFRNRAPLDDSGMPKDRFSAEMPDATLATLKIQPSEPRDSAVYFCASSAAGGYNEQFFGPGTRLTVL.

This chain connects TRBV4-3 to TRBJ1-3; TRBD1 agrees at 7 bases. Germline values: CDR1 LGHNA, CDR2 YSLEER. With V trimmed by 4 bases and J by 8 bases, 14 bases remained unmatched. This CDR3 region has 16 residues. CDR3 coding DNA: TGCGCCAGCAGCCGCGACAGGGTCTCACTTCGTGACACCATATATTTT. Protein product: CASSRDRVSLRDTIYF.

This chain's CDR3 is CASSGIDEKLFF. CDR3 nucleotides: TGTGCCAGTTCAGGGATAGATGAAAAACTGTTTTTT. This chain joins TRBV28 and TRBJ1-4, with D tentatively TRBD1 (5 bases). Germline lookup yields CDR1 MDHEN and CDR2 SYDVKM. Trimming took 9 bases from V and 6 from J, leaving 11 bases between them. The CDR3 has 12 residues.

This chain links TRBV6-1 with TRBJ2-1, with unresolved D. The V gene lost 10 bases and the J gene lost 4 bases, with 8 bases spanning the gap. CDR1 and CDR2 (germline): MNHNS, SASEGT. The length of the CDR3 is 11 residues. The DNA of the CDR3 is TGTGCCACCATGTCATACAATGAGCAGTTCTTC. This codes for CATMSYNEQFF.

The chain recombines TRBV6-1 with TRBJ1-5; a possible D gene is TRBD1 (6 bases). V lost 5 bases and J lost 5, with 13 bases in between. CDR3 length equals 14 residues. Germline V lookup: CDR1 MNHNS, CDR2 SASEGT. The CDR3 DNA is TGTGCCAGCAGTAATACAGGGTTAGATCAGCCCCAGCATTTT. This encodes CASSNTGLDQPQHF.

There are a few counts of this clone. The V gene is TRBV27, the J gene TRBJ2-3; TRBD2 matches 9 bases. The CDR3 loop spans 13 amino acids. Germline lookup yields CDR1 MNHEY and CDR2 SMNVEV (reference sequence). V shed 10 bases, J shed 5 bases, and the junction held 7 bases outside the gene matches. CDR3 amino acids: CATRGGAGDTQYF. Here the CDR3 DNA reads TGTGCCACTCGCGGGGGGGCGGGAGATACGCAGTATTTT.

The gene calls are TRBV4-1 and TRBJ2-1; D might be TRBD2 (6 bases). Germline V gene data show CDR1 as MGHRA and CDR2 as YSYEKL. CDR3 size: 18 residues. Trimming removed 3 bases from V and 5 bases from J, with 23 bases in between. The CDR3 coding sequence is TGCGCCAGCAGCCAGTGGTCCTTCGGGGGAGGAGGTAACAATGAGCAGTTCTTC. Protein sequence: CASSQWSFGGGGNNEQFF.

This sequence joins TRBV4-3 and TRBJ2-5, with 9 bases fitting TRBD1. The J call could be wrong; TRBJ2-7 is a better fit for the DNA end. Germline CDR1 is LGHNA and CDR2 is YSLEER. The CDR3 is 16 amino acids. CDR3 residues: CASSQEGTGSSYEQYF. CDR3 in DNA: TGCGCCAGCAGCCAAGAAGGGACAGGGAGCTCCTACGAGCAGTACTTC.

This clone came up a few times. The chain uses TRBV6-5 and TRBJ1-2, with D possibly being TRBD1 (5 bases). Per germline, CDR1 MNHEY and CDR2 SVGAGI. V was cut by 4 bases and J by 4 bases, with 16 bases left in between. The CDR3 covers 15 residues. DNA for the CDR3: TGTGCCAGCAGTTCCTCGGAAACAGGCTTCTATGGCTACACCTTC. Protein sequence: CASSSSETGFYGYTF.

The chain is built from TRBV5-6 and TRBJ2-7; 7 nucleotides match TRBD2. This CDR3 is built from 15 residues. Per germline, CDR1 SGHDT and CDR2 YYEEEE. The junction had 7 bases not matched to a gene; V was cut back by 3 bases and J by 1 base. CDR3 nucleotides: TGTGCCAGCAGCTCCCGAGGCGGGGGATCCTACGAGCAGTACTTC. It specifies CASSSRGGGSYEQYF.